Each of the 20 T cell receptor beta chains below was sequenced from the same sample in a study of blood T cell repertoires in COVID-19 (dated by TCRdb to the early 2020s). Library creation used the immunoSEQ multiplex PCR assay. TCRdb's version of the immuneACCESS table is confined to in-frame rearrangements and falls short of the full clone set. An unresolved V gene accounts for under half of the shortfall where checked; the remainder is of unknown origin. Recorded for this sample are about 59,000 clones; roughly nine tenths of them occurred a single time. Clones ranked in the top ten supply roughly 5% of the sample. Specimen: peripheral blood. The receptors here all came from a man older than 75 in a cohort sampled during active COVID-19.

This clone has only one observation. In DNA, the CDR3 is TGTGCCAGTAGTGTGCAGGTACCTGGGGCCAACGTCCTGACTTTC. This sequence encodes CASSVQVPGANVLTF. V is TRBV19 and J is TRBJ2-6; D uncertain. Per the germline V gene, CDR1 is LNHDA and CDR2 is SQIVND (reference sequence). The CDR3 is made up of 15 amino acids. The germline V and J ends were trimmed by 5 bases and 2 bases, with 10 bases remaining between them.

This chain joins TRBV4-3 and TRBJ1-4; D is possibly TRBD1 (6 bases). Trimming left V 4 bases short and J 8 bases short, with 23 bases between. CDR3 length: 17 residues. Per germline, CDR1 LGHNA and CDR2 YSLEER. Here the CDR3 reads CASSPTGGFSGGEKLFF. DNA of the CDR3: TGCGCCAGCAGCCCCACAGGCGGATTTAGTGGGGGCGAAAAACTGTTTTTT.

The V and J genes are TRBV7-9 and TRBJ2-1; a possible D gene is TRBD2 (5 bases). The CDR3 length is 13 residues. Germline V CDR1 and CDR2: SEHNR, FQNEAQ (reference sequence). Trimming removed 1 base from V and 10 bases from J, with 11 bases in between. CDR3 bases: TGTGCCAGCAGCTTAGTGAGGGTGGGAGAGCAGTTCTTC. This codes for CASSLVRVGEQFF. The whole variable domain, filled in from reference TRBV7-9 and TRBJ2-1, reads DTGVSQNPRHKITKRGQNVTFRCDPISEHNRLYWYRQTLGQGPEFLTYFQNEAQLEKSRLLSDRFSAERPKGSFSTLEIQRTEQGDSAMYLCASSLVRVGEQFFGPGTRLTVL.

This clone has only a few counts. The genes are TRBV18 and TRBJ2-2; the D gene is possibly TRBD2 (6 bases). The CDR3 is made up of 16 amino acids. CDR1 KGHSH and CDR2 LQKENI come from the germline V gene. The germline V and J ends were trimmed by 1 base and 4 bases, with 13 bases remaining between them. The CDR3 coding sequence is TGTGCCAGCTCACCACGCAACATCGGGGGCACCGGGGAGCTGTTTTTT. Translation: CASSPRNIGGTGELFF.

The V call is TRBV20-1, the J call TRBJ2-7; 7 bases are a match to TRBD1. Germline loops: CDR1 DFQATT, CDR2 SNEGSKA (reference sequence). J gave up 5 bases and V 2 bases, and 0 bases lay outside the gene matches. This CDR3 contains 11 residues. CDR3 sequence (DNA): TGCAGTGCTAGACAGGGGGACGAGCAGTACTTC. As protein: CSARQGDEQYF.

J is TRBJ2-7 and V is TRBV18; D gene uncertain. The germline V gene encodes CDR1 KGHSH and CDR2 LQKENI. This CDR3 has 12 amino acids. V was shortened by 2 bases and J by 4 bases, with 6 bases between the two germline ends. Written as DNA, the CDR3 is TGTGCCAGCTCACCAAGTCGGTACGAGCAGTACTTC. Protein: CASSPSRYEQYF.

The rearrangement links TRBV7-3 to TRBJ2-5; D unclear. V lost 5 bases to trimming and J lost 6 bases, with 13 bases between them. Germline CDR1 SGHTA, CDR2 FQGTGA. The CDR3 totals 13 residues. CDR3 in amino acids: CASSNGLYQTQYF. The CDR3 bases are TGTGCCAGCAGCAATGGGCTATATCAGACCCAGTACTTC.

The genes are TRBV11-2 and TRBJ1-3; D is possibly TRBD1 (6 bases). Germline-derived CDR1 and CDR2 are SGHAT and FQNNGV. The CDR3 totals 16 residues. V was clipped by 5 bases and J by 5 bases, with 19 bases between them. The DNA of the CDR3 is TGTGCCAGCAGCACATCAGGGGACCCGACGCGAAACACCATATATTTT. This encodes CASSTSGDPTRNTIYF.

This clone was detected only a few times. The CDR3 is CASSPRTGILHEQYF. CDR3 sequence (DNA): TGTGCCAGCAGCCCGAGGACAGGGATCTTACACGAGCAGTACTTC. The gene calls are TRBV7-2 and TRBJ2-7; TRBD1 matches 8 bases. The CDR3 spans 15 residues. Losses at the gene ends were 5 bases for V and 5 bases for J; bases not matched to a gene: 11. CDR1 and CDR2 (germline): SGHTA, FQGNSA.

The V and J genes are TRBV7-9 and TRBJ2-4, with D perhaps matching TRBD2 (6 bases). The CDR3 covers 16 residues. Germline CDR1 reads SEHNR; CDR2 reads FQNEAQ (reference sequence). Trimming took off 1 base at V and 10 bases at J, with 20 bases between the two ends. The CDR3 DNA follows: TGTGCCAGCAGCTTAGGGGGTGGGGGAGGCCAGAGTATTCAGTACTTC. The encoded protein is CASSLGGGGGQSIQYF.

The rearrangement links TRBV7-3 to TRBJ1-1; D remains ambiguous. Between the trimmed V and J ends, which lost 5 bases and 1 base, there was a span of 11 bases. Germline V gives CDR1 SGHTA, CDR2 FQGTGA. The CDR3 sequence is 14 residues long. The CDR3 DNA reads as TGTGCCAGCAGCCGGGAAGGTACGAACACTGAAGCTTTCTTT. It yields the protein CASSREGTNTEAFF.

This clone appeared a few times. CDR3 amino acids: CASSLWSGNYGYTF. CDR3 coding DNA: TGTGCCAGCAGCTTATGGAGTGGAAACTATGGCTACACCTTC. The J gene is TRBJ1-2, the V gene TRBV7-9; D is unclear. The CDR3 runs 14 residues. Between the trimmed V and J ends, which lost 2 bases and 2 bases, there was a span of 9 bases. Germline CDR1 reads SEHNR; CDR2 reads FQNEAQ (reference sequence).

The rearrangement uses TRBV10-3 and TRBJ1-2; D perhaps matches TRBD1 (6 bases). The CDR3 is 13 amino acids. Trimming removed 3 bases from V and 4 bases from J, with 9 bases in between. Germline lookup yields CDR1 ENHRY and CDR2 SYGVKD. In DNA, the CDR3 is TGTGCCATCAGTGAACAGGGTGGCTATGGCTACACCTTC. Translated: CAISEQGGYGYTF.

This clone has just one count. The chain joins TRBV11-2 to TRBJ2-1; the match to TRBD2 covers 7 bases. CDR1 is SGHAT and CDR2 is FQNNGV in the germline V gene. After removal of 1 base from V and 7 bases from J, the junction contained 4 bases not matched to a gene. This CDR3 has 14 residues. CDR3 sequence reads: CASSLGGGQNEQFF. The DNA of the CDR3 is TGTGCCAGCAGCTTAGGGGGAGGGCAAAATGAGCAGTTCTTC.

This chain uses TRBV25-1 with TRBJ2-7; possibly TRBD2 for D (6 bases). Germline assignment: CDR1 MGHDK and CDR2 SYGVNS. CDR3 size: 17 residues. The V end lost 3 bases, the J end lost 7 bases, and 25 bases lay between the germline ends. CDR3: CASSDASSGTLAGEQYF. For the CDR3, the DNA is TGTGCCAGCAGTGATGCATCCTCCGGGACTCTTGCGGGGGAGCAGTACTTC.

This chain uses TRBV4-3 with TRBJ1-4; 7 bases match TRBD1. The CDR3 is made up of 17 amino acids. V lost 3 bases and J lost 8; bases outside the gene matches: 15. Germline V gene sequence: CDR1 LGHNA, CDR2 YSLEER. This CDR3 reads CASSQVLTGTDREKLFF. CDR3 DNA sequence: TGCGCCAGCAGCCAGGTACTGACCGGGACAGACAGGGAAAAACTGTTTTTT.

The chain uses TRBV15 and TRBJ2-3; possible D gene TRBD1, 7 bases. V dropped 0 bases and J dropped 3 bases, with 16 bases sitting between them. The CDR3 is made up of 17 amino acids. Germline V gene sequence: CDR1 LNHNV, CDR2 YYDKDF (reference sequence). The CDR3 spells CATSREEGAQGTDTQYF. The CDR3 DNA reads TGTGCCACCAGCAGAGAGGAGGGGGCGCAGGGTACAGATACGCAGTATTTT.

V gene TRBV4-1 combines with J gene TRBJ2-1; TRBD2 aligns across 13 bases. The CDR3 is 17 residues long. Germline V CDR1 and CDR2: MGHRA, YSYEKL. V trimming: 1 base; J trimming: 10 bases; junction bases outside the gene matches: 10. Here the CDR3 reads CASSQGSGTSGTREQFF. The DNA for the CDR3 is TGCGCCAGCAGCCAAGGATCCGGGACTAGCGGGACTCGGGAGCAGTTCTTC.

The chain has TRBV19 and TRBJ2-2, with D possibly matching TRBD2 (5 bases). CDR3 length equals 14 residues. Germline CDR1 LNHDA, CDR2 SQIVND (reference sequence). V lost 8 bases and J 6 bases, leaving 16 bases between the germline ends. The DNA of the CDR3 is TGTGCCAGTTCAGGAGCCGGGATGGCCGGGGAGCTGTTTTTT. This sequence encodes CASSGAGMAGELFF.

The rearrangement uses TRBV11-3 and TRBJ2-3; weak D call: TRBD2 (6 bases). The CDR3 spans 16 residues. The germline V and J ends were trimmed by 2 bases and 2 bases, with 14 bases remaining between them. In germline, CDR1 is SGHNT, CDR2 YENEEA. In nucleotides, the CDR3 is TGTGCCAGCAGCTTAACAGCGGGTCTTACCACAGATACGCAGTATTTT. Protein product: CASSLTAGLTTDTQYF.